The 3 T cell receptor beta chains below come from one sample, sequenced in a study of control samples from healthy donors and cancer patients. Method: immunoSEQ multiplex PCR; TCRdb's copy keeps in-frame clones and lacks some. The profile shows around 110,000 clones, 93% of them singletons. The sequencing input was blood. The receptors derive from a man aged 30-40 years in good health.

This sequence joins TRBV3-1 (or the pseudogene TRBV3-2) and TRBJ1-2, with 7 nucleotides matching TRBD1. The CDR3 extends over 14 amino acids. The ends lost 10 bases at V and 8 bases at J; junction bases unmatched: 16. Germline V lookup: CDR1 LGHDT, CDR2 YNNKEL (reference sequence). The CDR3 bases are TGTGCCACGCGGGCCAGGGGGGGCGCGTACGGCTACACCTTC. This translates into CATRARGGAYGYTF.

The chain couples TRBV4-2 to TRBJ2-7, with D perhaps matching TRBD1 (5 bases). Deletions cut 1 base from V and 2 bases from J, with 12 bases between. The CDR3 sequence is 15 residues long. In germline, CDR1 is LGHNA, CDR2 YNFKEQ. CDR3 sequence reads: CASSQGQSPTYEQYF. The CDR3 DNA is TGTGCCAGCAGCCAAGGACAGTCACCAACCTACGAGCAGTACTTC.

The chain uses TRBV5-1 and TRBJ1-1; the D gene is possibly TRBD1 (5 bases). The CDR3 has 13 residues. Germline loops: CDR1 SGHRS, CDR2 YFSETQ. V lost 0 bases and J 6 bases, leaving 9 bases between the germline ends. CDR3 nucleotides: TGCGCCAGCAGCTTGGCCGCGGGACCTGAAGCTTTCTTT. Amino acids: CASSLAAGPEAFF.